One sample yielded the 26 T cell receptor beta chains listed below, sequenced in a study of T cells in Graves' hyperthyroidism and ophthalmopathy. Using RNA transcripts as the source, TCR beta CDR3 regions were amplified. A first-round RT-PCR of the TCR CDR3 used the HTBI primer set. Each CDR3 protein gets one entry after TCRdb re-called the multiplex PCR reads with MiXCR. Among about half a million distinct CDR3 sequences listed, about 16% were seen once. Source material: blood. Receptor source: a young woman with Graves' ophthalmopathy.

A note on this clonotype: A much larger clonotype is one base distant, so this may be a read error. The chain joins TRBV28 to TRBJ2-3, with 7 bases fitting TRBD2. The CDR3 has 15 residues. The V gene end was trimmed by 0 bases and the J gene end by 8 bases; junction bases not matched to a gene: 8. CDR1 and CDR2 (germline): MDHEN, SYDVKM. The CDR3 here is CASSLWGEGHGTQYF. In nucleotides, the CDR3 is TGTGCCAGCAGTTTATGGGGGGAGGGCCACGGTACGCAGTATTTT.

The chain uses TRBV7-2 and TRBJ2-1, with D perhaps matching TRBD2 (6 bases). The CDR3 is made up of 16 amino acids. The ends were cut back, 5 bases at V and 3 bases at J, with 17 bases in the middle. CDR1 and CDR2 (germline): SGHTA, FQGNSA. The CDR3 protein is CASSQMGWGVYNEQFF. The CDR3 DNA reads as TGTGCCAGCAGCCAAATGGGCTGGGGGGTCTACAATGAGCAGTTCTTC.

This clonotype was observed many times. The rearrangement links TRBV6-1 to TRBJ2-7; TRBD1 agrees at 8 bases. Germline trimming cut 7 bases from V and 6 bases from J; bases unmatched to any gene: 11. Germline CDR1 MNHNS, CDR2 SASEGT. The CDR3 runs 14 residues. The CDR3 nucleotides read TGTGCCAGCAATCAGGACAGGGTCCTGGTCGAGCAGTACTTC. This sequence encodes CASNQDRVLVEQYF.

The chain links TRBV20-1 to TRBJ1-5; D ambiguous. The germline V gene encodes CDR1 DFQATT and CDR2 SNEGSKA (reference sequence). CDR3 length equals 12 residues. With 2 bases removed from V and 6 bases from J, the gap between germline ends came to 8 bases. CDR3 DNA: TGCAGTGCTAGATTGGGGAGTCAGCCCCAGCATTTT. Translation gives CSARLGSQPQHF.

There are a few counts of this clonotype. This chain joins TRBV20-1 and TRBJ2-7; TRBD2 aligns across 7 bases. J was trimmed by 9 bases and V by 1 base; bases with no gene match: 6. The CDR3 consists of 12 residues. Germline lookup yields CDR1 DFQATT and CDR2 SNEGSKA (reference sequence). The CDR3 sequence is CSARGEGYWQYF. As DNA, the CDR3 is TGCAGTGCTAGAGGGGAGGGGTATTGGCAGTACTTC.

The chain carries TRBV28 and TRBJ1-4; no clear D. V lost 4 bases and J 5 bases, leaving 11 bases between the germline ends. This CDR3 is 14 amino acids long. The germline gives CDR1 MDHEN, CDR2 SYDVKM. CDR3 DNA sequence: TGTGCCAGCAGTTCAGGACCGCAGAATGAAAAACTGTTTTTT. Its translation: CASSSGPQNEKLFF.

In this sample, this clonotype turned up many times. V and J are TRBV18 and TRBJ2-3; maybe TRBD1 (6 bases). The CDR3 runs to 15 residues. CDR1 and CDR2 from the germline V gene are KGHSH and LQKENI. V lost 3 bases and J 2 bases, leaving 12 bases between the germline ends. CDR3 sequence reads: CASSPGQRSTDTQYF. The CDR3 DNA follows: TGTGCCAGCTCACCCGGACAGAGGTCCACAGATACGCAGTATTTT.

This clonotype was seen ten or more times. This chain connects TRBV6-2 or TRBV6-3 to TRBJ2-1; TRBD2 matches at 15 bases. V shed 2 bases and J 10 bases; nucleotides not matched to a gene: 6. Germline values: CDR1 MNHEY, CDR2 SVGEGT. The CDR3 length is 16 residues. For the CDR3, the DNA is TGTGCCAGCAGTTACGGGACTAGCGGGAGGCTAGACGAGCAGTTCTTC. Translating it yields CASSYGTSGRLDEQFF.

In the case of this clonotype: A read error may be the cause here, since a much bigger clone is one base away. J is TRBJ2-1 and V is TRBV19; D gene unclear. In germline, CDR1 is LNHDA, CDR2 SQIVND (reference sequence). This CDR3 has 14 amino acids. In DNA form, the CDR3 reads TGTGCCAGTAGTATCCCCATCCCGGGCAATGAGCGGTTCTTC. It encodes CASSIPIPGNERFF.

This clonotype came up a few times. This chain links TRBV6-1 with TRBJ2-5; D is tentatively TRBD1 or TRBD2 (5 bases each). V gave up 5 bases and J gave up 5 bases, with 21 bases separating them. The CDR3 consists of 16 residues. Germline V gene sequence: CDR1 MNHNS, CDR2 SASEGT. DNA for the CDR3: TGTGCCAGCAGTTCCGATTTATCAGGGTGGGAGGAGACCCAGTACTTC. Its translation: CASSSDLSGWEETQYF.

Ten or more counts support this clonotype. V usage is TRBV6-2 or TRBV6-3 and J usage is TRBJ1-1, with 8 bases matching TRBD1. The V and J ends lost 5 bases and 4 bases, in that order; junction bases with no gene match: 3. The CDR3 is 13 residues long. Germline values: CDR1 MNHEY, CDR2 SVGEGT. The CDR3 DNA sequence: TGTGCCAGCAGTCGCACAGGGGGCACTGAAGCTTTCTTT. Its translation: CASSRTGGTEAFF.

On this clonotype itself: A much larger clonotype is one base distant, so this may be a read error. V usage is TRBV20-1 and J usage is TRBJ1-2; no clear D. V lost 3 bases, J lost 4 bases, and 9 bases lay in between. CDR3 length: 12 amino acids. CDR1 and CDR2 (germline): DFQATT, SNEGSKA (reference sequence). The CDR3 loop reads CSARRESYGYTF. The CDR3, as DNA: TGCAGTGCTAGGAGGGAGAGCTATGGCTACACCTTC.

This clonotype was seen repeatedly, ten times or more. The chain combines TRBV2 with TRBJ2-7, with 7 bases aligning to TRBD1. The junction had 8 bases not matched to a gene; V was cut back by 6 bases and J by 3 bases. This CDR3 contains 14 residues. Germline loops: CDR1 SNHLY, CDR2 FYNNEI. The CDR3 reads CASRTDRASYEQYF. CDR3 coding DNA: TGTGCCAGCAGGACAGACAGGGCGAGCTACGAGCAGTACTTC.

The V and J genes are TRBV30 and TRBJ1-1; possibly TRBD1 for D (6 bases). Trimming shortened V by 7 bases and J by 2 bases, and 14 bases separated the two germline ends. The CDR3 is 13 amino acids. CDR1 is GTSNPN and CDR2 is SVGIG in the germline V gene (reference sequence). CDR3 protein: CASTRGGNTEAFF. The CDR3 DNA is TGTGCCTCGACCCGGGGGGGCAACACTGAAGCTTTCTTT.

This clonotype was detected many times. The V call is TRBV28, the J call TRBJ2-5; D is possibly TRBD1 (6 bases). The CDR3 totals 12 residues. Per the germline V gene, CDR1 is MDHEN and CDR2 is SYDVKM. Trimming shortened V by 3 bases and J by 13 bases, and 15 bases separated the two germline ends. The CDR3 nucleotides are TGTGCCAGCAGTTTGGGGCGACAGGACCCGTACTTC. Its translation: CASSLGRQDPYF. The full variable domain, with the rest looked up from reference TRBV28 and TRBJ2-5, is DVKVTQSSRYLVKRTGEKVFLECVQDMDHENMFWYRQDPGLGLRLIYFSYDVKMKEKGDIPEGYSVSREKKERFSLILESASTNQTSMYLCASSLGRQDPYFGPGTRLLVL.

J is TRBJ2-2 and V is TRBV6-1; TRBD2 agrees at 10 bases. Trimming at V came to 7 bases and at J to 5 bases, leaving 7 bases not matched to a gene. The CDR3 runs 15 residues. Looked up from germline, CDR1 is MNHNS and CDR2 is SASEGT. For the CDR3, the DNA is TGTGCCAGCACCCTCAGCGGGAGGGGTACCGGGGAGCTGTTTTTT. Amino acids: CASTLSGRGTGELFF.

This clonotype was counted between two and nine times. J is TRBJ2-3 and V is TRBV7-9, with TRBD2 as a possible D gene (6 bases). The CDR3 is 14 amino acids. V lost 4 bases and J 7 bases, leaving 15 bases between the germline ends. Germline CDR1 SEHNR, CDR2 FQNEAQ (reference sequence). Here the CDR3 DNA reads TGTGCCAGCAGCTCGGGACTGGCCCCAAATACGCAGTATTTT. Protein sequence: CASSSGLAPNTQYF.

The gene calls are TRBV5-8 and TRBJ1-2; 10 bases are shared with TRBD1. Germline values: CDR1 SGHTS, CDR2 YDEGEE. The CDR3 has 15 residues. V shed 4 bases and J 3 bases; nucleotides not matched to a gene: 6. The chain's CDR3 is CASSPGQGVYYGYTF. CDR3 DNA: TGTGCCAGCAGCCCCGGACAGGGGGTGTACTATGGCTACACCTTC.

This clonotype was seen ten or more times. The V gene is TRBV2, the J gene TRBJ2-7, with D unresolved. Per the germline V gene, CDR1 is SNHLY and CDR2 is FYNNEI. This CDR3 has 16 amino acids. V lost 2 bases to trimming and J lost 1 base, with 15 bases between them. DNA of the CDR3: TGTGCCAGCAGTGAAAGAACCCCCCAGGTTTCCTACGAGCAGTACTTC. This encodes CASSERTPQVSYEQYF.

This clonotype was seen more than once but under ten times. The rearrangement joins TRBV12-3 or TRBV12-4 to TRBJ2-7; 8 positions agree with TRBD1. The CDR3 totals 14 residues. Trimming took 4 bases from V and 4 from J; bases not matched to a gene: 6. Written as DNA, the CDR3 is TGTGCCAGCAGTTGGGCAGGGGGCGGGTACGAGCAGTACTTC. Its protein product is CASSWAGGGYEQYF.

In its sample, this clonotype was seen many times. The chain uses TRBV4-3 and TRBJ2-3; 13 positions agree with TRBD2. Germline V gene lookup returns CDR1 LGHNA and CDR2 YSLEER. V lost 0 bases and J lost 4; bases outside the gene matches: 4. This CDR3 has 17 residues. The CDR3 region has the DNA TGCGCCAGCAGCCAAGAGGGGGGACTAGCGGGGTCAGATACGCAGTATTTT. It specifies CASSQEGGLAGSDTQYF.

This clonotype was seen ten or more times. V and J are TRBV27 and TRBJ2-3, with D maybe TRBD1 (6 bases). Between the trimmed V and J ends, which lost 6 bases and 2 bases, there was a span of 12 bases. The CDR3 is 14 amino acids. Germline-derived CDR1 and CDR2 are MNHEY and SMNVEV (reference sequence). CDR3 amino acids: CASSPPGVTDTQYF. The CDR3 coding sequence is TGTGCCAGCAGCCCACCAGGGGTCACAGATACGCAGTATTTT.

The chain joins TRBV28 to TRBJ1-5; no clear D gene. This CDR3 has 12 amino acids. With 6 bases removed from V and 7 bases from J, the gap between germline ends came to 10 bases. From germline, CDR1 is MDHEN and CDR2 SYDVKM. CDR3 in DNA: TGTGCCAGCAGAGTCGCGAGGCAGCCCCAGCATTTT. Translation gives CASRVARQPQHF.

The table lists this clonotype with many counts. The rearrangement joins TRBV20-1 to TRBJ1-5; unclear D gene. The CDR3 runs to 15 residues. Germline CDR1 is DFQATT and CDR2 is SNEGSKA (reference sequence). Deletions cut 5 bases from V and 2 bases from J, with 16 bases between. CDR3 sequence reads: CSAPLAGGGNQPQHF. In nucleotides, the CDR3 is TGCAGTGCTCCCCTAGCCGGCGGGGGCAATCAGCCCCAGCATTTT.

Worth noting for this clonotype: One base away lies a much larger clone, so this may be a sequencing read error. The rearrangement links TRBV7-8 to TRBJ2-7; 11 bases fit TRBD2. Germline CDR1 and CDR2: SGHVS and FQNEAQ. This CDR3 has 16 residues. Trimming cost V 1 base and J 5 bases; bases outside gene matches: 7. CDR3 DNA: TGTGCCAGCAGCTTAGAACTAGCGGGAGTGGAGCACGAGCAGTACTTC. It specifies CASSLELAGVEHEQYF.

The V gene is TRBV6-5, the J gene TRBJ1-4, with TRBD1 identical over 8 bases. The J segment lost 6 bases and the V segment lost 4 bases, leaving 7 bases of the junction unmatched. The CDR3 is 15 amino acids. CDR1 is MNHEY, CDR2 SVGAGI, per germline. Written as DNA, the CDR3 is TGTGCCAGCAGTTCCCCACGACAGGGGTATGAAAAACTGTTTTTT. It codes for CASSSPRQGYEKLFF.